The T cell receptor beta chain under discussion was sequenced for a study of cytomegalovirus exposure and HLA in healthy donors (dated by TCRdb to about 2017). Looking at the study overall: An earlier analysis of approximately 640 of the donors reported approximately 300 Gb of sequence data and about 100 million unique TCR beta sequences from some 180 million T cells. An early release covering roughly 640 HLA-typed donors comprised about 300 gigabases of sequencing data and about 90 million unique TCR sequences. The study aimed to test whether signatures of past pathogen exposure could be identified by cataloging public T cell receptors. Class I and class II HLA loci were covered by the typing at four-digit resolution. Donor age, sex, ethnicity and CMV serostatus were compiled together with the repertoire data. Along with the approximately 620-subject first cohort, a separate validation cohort of 120 different subjects was used. Among about 400 genotyped donors of the cohort, an average of about 240,000 unique TCR beta nucleotide sequences was sequenced per donor, of which 15% to 20% were non-productive. In a later analysis, previously published TCR beta repertoires from fewer than 750 donors were re-analyzed and high-resolution HLA genotyping was added so that TCR occurrence patterns could be studied. A later genetic analysis used genome-wide SNP genotypes for about 60% of the roughly 700 donors, treating that subset as a discovery cohort. Of the 300 to 500 genotyped donors, 80% to 90% were placed in the genetic ancestry cluster associated with self-reported Caucasian donors. To predict cytomegalovirus infection status, the study combined high-throughput TCR immunosequencing, statistical association of individual TCRs with disease status, and machine learning. In the later analysis, no new phenotypic data were used to find candidate immune exposures; instead, reliance was placed on TCR beta sequences and their occurrence across donors. Using immunosequencing, the study profiled T cell repertoires from 500 to 800 subjects and related those repertoires to cytomegalovirus serostatus. Every repertoire in the discovery cohort had been generated on one and the same sequencing platform. Roughly 5 DR-DQ haplotypes were handled as single units for association and clustering, since linkage in the cohort was strong. The number of typed donors differed by locus: 629-630 for A, B, C, DRB1 and DQB1; 522 for DQA1; roughly 600 for DPA1; and some 450 for DPB1. In an earlier analysis of 587 of the donors, high-throughput TCR beta sequencing was used to judge whether each TCR beta V gene segment behaved as functional or pseudogenic.

Receptors were amplified or captured by the immunoSEQ multiplex PCR assay. A mixture of 60 forward primers for TCR Vbeta segments and 13 reverse primers for TCR Jbeta segments was used in the multiplex PCR. Amplification of the CDR3 region of rearranged TCR beta genes was performed with a multiplex PCR assay on genomic DNA. Amplified TCR beta libraries were sequenced as 87-base-pair reads on the Illumina HiSeq System. The original methods were these. In a later analysis, tens of millions of unique TCR beta chains were counted across the approximately 620 repertoires, and around 10 million of these chains were shared by at least two donors. Raw reads were error-corrected and collapsed into unique sequences with a nearest-neighbor algorithm that merged closely related sequences to remove PCR and sequencing errors. V, D and J gene segments were assigned by aligning CDR3 sequences to IMGT reference sequences. For a sequence to be retained, at least a six-nucleotide match to both a V gene segment and a J gene segment was required. Rearrangements were classified as productive when the CDR3 lacked stop codons and remained in frame with V and J, and all other rearrangements were classified as non-productive. Following IMGT convention, CDR3 was defined as the stretch from the second conserved V-encoded cysteine to the conserved J-encoded phenylalanine. The earlier analysis of fewer than 700 of the donors excluded sequences that lacked an unambiguous match to a single V gene segment. In an earlier analysis of 450 to 700 of the donors, V segments were called functional above 56.7% productive rearrangements and were called segregating when the between-donor standard deviation exceeded 5%. A statistical classification framework was built for diagnosing cytomegalovirus status from the catalog of TCR beta chain sequences. A later analysis assigned V and J genes by comparing TCR nucleotide sequences with IMGT/GENE-DB human TR gene sequences. A later analysis assigned CDR3 sequences and most-parsimonious VDJ recombination scenarios with the TCRdist pipeline. In a later analysis, each TCR beta chain was defined by its CDR3 amino acid sequence together with its V-gene family, and reads lacking a unique V-gene family were excluded. In a later analysis, a few hundred highly shared, low-generation-probability nucleotide sequences were removed to address suspected cross-contamination and a sequencing artifact. For each public chain, a later analysis derived a clonal expansion index from normalized ranks of inferred template counts within each repertoire. In a later analysis, generation probabilities were computed with a VDJ recombination model fitted to out-of-frame rearrangements, and the resulting probabilities were checked against IGoR. In a later analysis, TCR-TCR, TCR-HLA and TCR-CMV co-occurrence was scored with hypergeometric tests, and a repertoire-size bias correction was applied to TCR pairs. False discovery rates were estimated in a later analysis by permuting HLA or CMV assignments 20 times. A later analysis grouped co-occurring TCRs with DBSCAN, adding TCRdist sequence similarity when clustering within HLA-allele-positive subsets. For co-occurrence clustering, repertoires with fewer than 30,000 or more than 120,000 public chains were excluded, along with five repertoires with anomalous nucleotide sharing. Here the immuneACCESS table is served through TCRdb, limited to in-frame sequences with V and J called. Missing clones are a known gap in these copies; in checked studies unresolved V genes cover under half, and the rest lacks a known reason. V and J calls and clone size are copied from that table; D and trimming were computed from the DNA. Present in this sample are around 200,000 clones, 80% to 85% of which were seen just once. About 2.6% of the sample is in the top ten clones.

The cohort consisted of fewer than 700 healthy bone marrow donors. All cohort members were sampled while nominally healthy, although unrecorded immune exposures were likely present. The donor tested CMV seronegative and was one of the 352 seronegative cohort members. A peripheral blood sample was provided by each donor, and peripheral blood mononuclear cells were used for TCR beta sequencing. The Qiagen DNeasy Blood Extraction Kit was used to extract genomic DNA from the blood cell samples. Regarding this clone: It lacks a known antigen. No clone much larger than this one lies a single base away; base qualities are absent.

The paper's findings and limits, for the study overall: Linkage disequilibrium might explain the correlated functional status among segregating V segments, but an unknown experimental factor could not be excluded. Most TCR sequences were observed very rarely across donors, whereas some public TCRs were present in many individuals. A later analysis associated about 17,000 TCR beta sequences with specific HLA alleles at a false discovery rate of 0.05. A later analysis found that HLA-associated TCR beta chains were more clonally expanded and had lower generation probabilities than equally common non-associated chains. According to a later analysis, parvovirus B19, influenza, CMV and Epstein-Barr virus appeared linked to several top co-occurrence clusters. Presence/absence analyses assumed roughly uniform sequencing depth across donors, an assumption that may not hold. A later genetic analysis reported fewer N-insertions in productive TCRs among donors in an Asian-associated ancestry cluster than the roughly 700-donor mean. The cohort was sequenced for TCR beta chains only, and without alpha or paired-chain data the features that could be detected were limited. The study gave a list of about 170 TCR beta chains associated with cytomegalovirus. A further reported finding was that TCR beta sequences accurately predicted the HLA-A and HLA-B alleles for most subjects in the first cohort. A few of the identified cytomegalovirus-associated TCR beta chains were confirmed in vitro to be specific for cytomegalovirus antigens. In a later analysis, TCR association rates were found to vary across HLA loci, with the most associated TCRs seen for DRB1 alleles and the fewest for HLA-C alleles. In an earlier analysis of under 600 of the donors, most TCR beta V segments were observed in productive rearrangements about 87% or about 30% of the time, broadly matching IMGT annotations. According to a later analysis, most CMV-associated TCR beta chains appeared to be HLA-restricted, and the HLA associations seemed to be driven largely by CMV exposure. The sequencing pipeline was judged likely to have produced a cluster of highly shared sequence variants as a technical artifact. Because HLA typing was missing for some donors at each locus, association tests included only the typed subset. The classifier was reported to diagnose cytomegalovirus status with high specificity and sensitivity in both the original cohort and the validation cohort. The only immune exposure information available for the cohort was CMV serostatus. According to the authors, the approach could potentially be generalized to other disease states and immunological phenotypes. Because counts were too low, more than 15 rarely observed V segments, including chromosome 9 orphons, were excluded from the earlier analysis of around 640 of the donors. When HLA alleles, especially DR and DQ, strongly co-occurred, attributing TCR associations to individual alleles was difficult. A later genetic analysis associated a missense DCLRE1C variant with V-gene and J-gene trimming of TCR beta chains, and an independent cohort replicated the association.

Sequencing input: PBMCs. The sequence was collected from a woman aged 40-49 years in good health and CMV-seronegative.

The CDR3 amino acid sequence is: CASSLLAGGVTDTQYF. In nucleotides, the sequence is TGTGCCAGCAGCCTTTTAGCGGGAGGGGTCACAGATACGCAGTATTTT. The chain uses TRBV7-9 and TRBJ2-3, with 11 bases aligning to TRBD2. CDR1 and CDR2, looked up from the germline V gene (reference sequence), are SEHNR and FQNEAQ. Including cysteine and phenylalanine, the CDR3 has 16 amino acids. The entry retains the CDR3 DNA only, 48 bases that are in frame from base 1. Here V drops 5 bases and J drops 2 bases, and the junction holds 6 bases not matched to any gene.